These T cell receptor beta chains were read from a single sample in a study of cytomegalovirus exposure and HLA in healthy donors. TCRdb keeps only in-frame clones here, not all; method: immunoSEQ multiplex PCR. Of roughly 110,000 clones listed, roughly 70% are singletons. The specimen sequenced was PBMCs. The receptors stem from a woman in her thirties or forties in good health and CMV-seropositive. The CDR3 runs from the conserved cysteine through the conserved F or W. The D gene is left open where the match is weak. Clone size is shown for a subset of rows, as once, few, many or a class of expanded clone.

CDR3 protein: CASSLRWTGGLSGANVLTF
CDR3 DNA: TGTGCCAGCAGCTTAAGGTGGACAGGGGGACTTTCTGGGGCCAACGTCCTGACTTTC
D gene: TRBD1
J gene: TRBJ2-6
clone size: NA
V gene: TRBV7-2

CDR3 protein: CASSLRQGQSGYTF
CDR3 DNA: TGTGCCAGCTCACTCCGACAGGGTCAGAGTGGCTACACCTTC
D gene: TRBD1
J gene: TRBJ1-2
clone size: NA
V gene: TRBV18

CDR3 protein: CASSWTSGKSYEQYF
CDR3 DNA: TGTGCCAGCAGCTGGACTAGCGGGAAGTCCTACGAGCAGTACTTC
D gene: TRBD2
J gene: TRBJ2-7
clone size: NA
V gene: TRBV2

CDR3 protein: CSSSLGTGDREKLFF
CDR3 DNA: TGTTCCAGCAGCCTCGGGACAGGGGATCGGGAAAAACTGTTTTTT
D gene: TRBD1
J gene: TRBJ1-4
clone size: NA
V gene: TRBV7-9

CDR3 protein: CASSTGQSNGYTF
CDR3 DNA: TGCGCCAGCAGCACGGGACAGTCAAATGGCTACACCTTC
D gene: TRBD1
J gene: TRBJ1-2
clone size: few
V gene: TRBV5-1

CDR3 protein: CASSGRGASSGEQYF
CDR3 DNA: TGTGCCAGCAGCGGGCGTGGGGCTAGTTCCGGCGAGCAGTACTTC
D gene: NA
J gene: TRBJ2-7
clone size: few
V gene: TRBV5-8

CDR3 protein: CASSQVGTSGRVGETQYF
CDR3 DNA: TGTGCCAGCAGCCAAGTGGGGACTAGCGGGAGGGTGGGGGAGACCCAGTACTTC
D gene: TRBD2
J gene: TRBJ2-5
clone size: NA
V gene: TRBV4-2

CDR3 protein: CASSSGQLKQFF
CDR3 DNA: TGTGCCAGCAGTTCCGGACAGTTAAAGCAGTTCTTC
D gene: NA
J gene: TRBJ2-1
clone size: NA
V gene: TRBV6-5

CDR3 protein: CASSGTGGFTGELFF
CDR3 DNA: TGTGCCAGCAGCGGGACAGGAGGTTTTACCGGGGAGCTGTTTTTT
D gene: TRBD1
J gene: TRBJ2-2
clone size: few
V gene: TRBV14

CDR3 protein: CASSVKPGLPETQYF
CDR3 DNA: TGTGCCAGCTCAGTAAAACCGGGACTACCGGAGACCCAGTACTTC
D gene: TRBD2
J gene: TRBJ2-5
clone size: NA
V gene: TRBV18

CDR3 protein: CASRGDGLRQETQYF
CDR3 DNA: TGTGCCAGCAGGGGCGACGGACTTAGACAAGAGACCCAGTACTTC
D gene: NA
J gene: TRBJ2-5
clone size: NA
V gene: TRBV2

CDR3 protein: CASSRTRSAGAREEQYF
CDR3 DNA: TGCGCCAGCAGCCGTACCCGCTCCGCGGGGGCGAGGGAAGAGCAGTACTTC
D gene: NA
J gene: TRBJ2-7
clone size: NA
V gene: TRBV4-3

CDR3 protein: CASSQDQGNNSPLHF
CDR3 DNA: TGCGCCAGCAGCCAAGACCAGGGGAATAATTCACCCCTCCACTTT
D gene: NA
J gene: TRBJ1-6
clone size: NA
V gene: TRBV4-3

CDR3 protein: CASSEDRADGYTF
CDR3 DNA: TGTGCCAGCAGTGAAGACAGGGCCGATGGCTACACCTTC
D gene: NA
J gene: TRBJ1-2
clone size: NA
V gene: TRBV6-1

CDR3 protein: CASSPGRGNYGYTF
CDR3 DNA: TGTGCCAGCAGTCCCGGAAGGGGGAACTATGGCTACACCTTC
D gene: NA
J gene: TRBJ1-2
clone size: NA
V gene: TRBV2

CDR3 protein: CASSSGGGQGYGYTF
CDR3 DNA: TGCGCCAGCAGCTCGGGAGGGGGACAGGGATATGGCTACACCTTC
D gene: TRBD1
J gene: TRBJ1-2
clone size: NA
V gene: TRBV5-1

CDR3 protein: CASSLVLREGETQYF
CDR3 DNA: TGTGCCAGCAGCTTGGTGTTGAGGGAAGGAGAGACCCAGTACTTC
D gene: NA
J gene: TRBJ2-5
clone size: once
V gene: TRBV5-4

CDR3 protein: CASRLRAGDGYEQYF
CDR3 DNA: TGTGCCAGCCGCCTTAGGGCGGGAGATGGCTACGAGCAGTACTTC
D gene: TRBD2
J gene: TRBJ2-7
clone size: NA
V gene: TRBV27

CDR3 protein: CASSLRTASYQPQHF
CDR3 DNA: TGTGCCAGCAGCTTACGGACAGCCTCTTATCAGCCCCAGCATTTT
D gene: NA
J gene: TRBJ1-5
clone size: NA
V gene: TRBV7-8

CDR3 protein: CATRALAGDTQYF
CDR3 DNA: TGTGCCACCAGGGCGCTAGCAGGAGATACGCAGTATTTT
D gene: NA
J gene: TRBJ2-3
clone size: NA
V gene: TRBV15

CDR3 protein: CASSPNSGASTDTQYF
CDR3 DNA: TGTGCCAGCTCACCCAATAGCGGAGCCAGCACAGATACGCAGTATTTT
D gene: NA
J gene: TRBJ2-3
clone size: NA
V gene: TRBV18

CDR3 protein: CASTPGQTNTGELFF
CDR3 DNA: TGTGCCAGCACCCCTGGACAGACGAACACCGGGGAGCTGTTTTTT
D gene: NA
J gene: TRBJ2-2
clone size: NA
V gene: TRBV5-6

CDR3 protein: CASSQVGQPMNTEAFF
CDR3 DNA: TGCGCCAGCAGCCAGGTTGGGCAGCCCATGAACACTGAAGCTTTCTTT
D gene: NA
J gene: TRBJ1-1
clone size: few
V gene: TRBV4-1

CDR3 protein: CASSLGAGTEAFF
CDR3 DNA: TGTGCCAGCAGCTTGGGGGCGGGCACTGAAGCTTTCTTT
D gene: NA
J gene: TRBJ1-1
clone size: NA
V gene: TRBV11-3

CDR3 protein: CASSLARGIQETQYF
CDR3 DNA: TGTGCCAGCAGCTTAGCGCGGGGGATCCAAGAGACCCAGTACTTC
D gene: TRBD2
J gene: TRBJ2-5
clone size: NA
V gene: TRBV7-6

CDR3 protein: CASSLTGGGNTGELFF
CDR3 DNA: TGTGCCAGCAGCTTGACAGGGGGCGGGAACACCGGGGAGCTGTTTTTT
D gene: TRBD1
J gene: TRBJ2-2
clone size: NA
V gene: TRBV5-6

CDR3 protein: CASSLTGTPGSQHF
CDR3 DNA: TGTGCCAGCAGCTTGACAGGGACCCCGGGGTCCCAGCATTTT
D gene: TRBD1
J gene: TRBJ1-5
clone size: NA
V gene: TRBV7-2

CDR3 protein: CASSIGLRMNTEAFF
CDR3 DNA: TGTGCCAGTAGTATCGGACTCAGGATGAACACTGAAGCTTTCTTT
D gene: NA
J gene: TRBJ1-1
clone size: NA
V gene: TRBV19

CDR3 protein: CASSLGAANTEAFF
CDR3 DNA: TGCGCCAGCAGCTTGGGGGCTGCGAACACTGAAGCTTTCTTT
D gene: NA
J gene: TRBJ1-1
clone size: NA
V gene: TRBV5-1

CDR3 protein: CASSVGDSGGASETQYF
CDR3 DNA: TGTGCCAGCAGCGTAGGGGATAGCGGGGGGGCCTCAGAGACCCAGTACTTC
D gene: TRBD2
J gene: TRBJ2-5
clone size: NA
V gene: TRBV9

CDR3 protein: CASDAGVSSYNEQFF
CDR3 DNA: TGTGCCAGCGACGCAGGGGTAAGCTCCTACAATGAGCAGTTCTTC
D gene: NA
J gene: TRBJ2-1
clone size: once
V gene: TRBV5-6

CDR3 protein: CASSSQGNSGNTIYF
CDR3 DNA: TGTGCCAGCTCATCCCAGGGGAATTCTGGAAACACCATATATTTT
D gene: NA
J gene: TRBJ1-3
clone size: NA
V gene: TRBV18

CDR3 protein: CASSLSPGGPRTQYF
CDR3 DNA: TGTGCCAGCAGTTTATCCCCGGGGGGGCCGCGGACGCAGTATTTT
D gene: TRBD2
J gene: TRBJ2-3
clone size: NA
V gene: TRBV6-1

CDR3 protein: CASSWRAQGAAYEQYF
CDR3 DNA: TGTGCCAGCAGCTGGAGGGCACAGGGGGCTGCCTACGAGCAGTACTTC
D gene: TRBD1
J gene: TRBJ2-7
clone size: NA
V gene: TRBV7-8

CDR3 protein: CASSLDTFGLGSYNEQFF
CDR3 DNA: TGTGCCAGCAGCTTAGATACTTTCGGACTAGGATCGTACAATGAGCAGTTCTTC
D gene: TRBD2
J gene: TRBJ2-1
clone size: few
V gene: TRBV11-3

CDR3 protein: CASSPYGSGGYSSTDTQYF
CDR3 DNA: TGTGCCAGCAGCCCCTATGGGAGCGGGGGGTATTCTAGCACAGATACGCAGTATTTT
D gene: TRBD2
J gene: TRBJ2-3
clone size: NA
V gene: TRBV9

CDR3 protein: CASSLGGLLNYGYTF
CDR3 DNA: TGTGCCAGCAGCTTAGGCGGCCTGCTTAACTATGGCTACACCTTC
D gene: NA
J gene: TRBJ1-2
clone size: NA
V gene: TRBV7-9

CDR3 protein: CASSIQGLGTEAFF
CDR3 DNA: TGTGCCAGTAGTATCCAGGGGCTGGGCACTGAAGCTTTCTTT
D gene: NA
J gene: TRBJ1-1
clone size: once
V gene: TRBV19

CDR3 protein: CASSQDRRATYNEQFF
CDR3 DNA: TGCGCCAGCAGCCAAGATCGGCGGGCTACCTACAATGAGCAGTTCTTC
D gene: NA
J gene: TRBJ2-1
clone size: NA
V gene: TRBV4-1

CDR3 protein: CASSPPGTGRNTIYF
CDR3 DNA: TGTGCCAGCTCACCACCGGGGACAGGCAGGAACACCATATATTTT
D gene: TRBD1
J gene: TRBJ1-3
clone size: NA
V gene: TRBV18

CDR3 protein: CASSLRRVDEQYF
CDR3 DNA: TGTGCCAGCAGCCTCCGGCGGGTCGACGAGCAGTACTTC
D gene: NA
J gene: TRBJ2-7
clone size: few
V gene: TRBV5-4

CDR3 protein: CASSLPDRAGYGYTF
CDR3 DNA: TGTGCCAGCAGTTTACCTGACAGGGCGGGCTATGGCTACACCTTC
D gene: TRBD1
J gene: TRBJ1-2
clone size: NA
V gene: TRBV27

CDR3 protein: CASGLEGGAPLHF
CDR3 DNA: TGTGCTAGTGGTTTGGAAGGGGGGGCACCCCTCCACTTT
D gene: NA
J gene: TRBJ1-6
clone size: few
V gene: TRBV12-5

CDR3 protein: CASSLESVLRATNYGYTF
CDR3 DNA: TGTGCCAGCTCACTAGAAAGCGTGCTCAGGGCCACTAACTATGGCTACACCTTC
D gene: NA
J gene: TRBJ1-2
clone size: NA
V gene: TRBV18

CDR3 protein: CASSLSFQGTVDEQFF
CDR3 DNA: TGCGCCAGCAGCTTGTCTTTTCAGGGGACGGTAGATGAGCAGTTCTTC
D gene: NA
J gene: TRBJ2-1
clone size: NA
V gene: TRBV5-1

CDR3 protein: CAWRPQWGQANEKLFF
CDR3 DNA: TGTGCCTGGAGACCTCAATGGGGACAGGCGAATGAAAAACTGTTTTTT
D gene: TRBD1
J gene: TRBJ1-4
clone size: NA
V gene: TRBV30

CDR3 protein: CASSRQTNTGELFF
CDR3 DNA: TGCGCCAGCAGCCGACAGACGAACACCGGGGAGCTGTTTTTT
D gene: NA
J gene: TRBJ2-2
clone size: once
V gene: TRBV4-3

CDR3 protein: CASSLGLAGTGELFF
CDR3 DNA: TGTGCCAGCAGCTTAGGACTAGCGGGGACCGGGGAGCTGTTTTTT
D gene: TRBD2
J gene: TRBJ2-2
clone size: NA
V gene: TRBV11-3

CDR3 protein: CASSLRDRVPEAFF
CDR3 DNA: TGTGCCAGCAGCTTGCGGGACAGGGTTCCGGAAGCTTTCTTT
D gene: TRBD1
J gene: TRBJ1-1
clone size: NA
V gene: TRBV5-6

CDR3 protein: CASSQDTAGFTDTQYF
CDR3 DNA: TGCGCCAGCAGCCAAGATACGGCGGGTTTCACAGATACGCAGTATTTT
D gene: NA
J gene: TRBJ2-3
clone size: NA
V gene: TRBV4-1

CDR3 protein: CASREGAHGYTF
CDR3 DNA: TGTGCCAGCAGGGAGGGGGCACATGGCTACACCTTC
D gene: TRBD1
J gene: TRBJ1-2
clone size: NA
V gene: TRBV2

CDR3 protein: CASSLDPLPANYGYTF
CDR3 DNA: TGCGCCAGCAGCTTGGACCCACTCCCGGCTAACTATGGCTACACCTTC
D gene: NA
J gene: TRBJ1-2
clone size: NA
V gene: TRBV5-1

CDR3 protein: CAWSTGTGGNQPQHF
CDR3 DNA: TGTGCCTGGAGTACCGGGACAGGAGGCAATCAGCCCCAGCATTTT
D gene: TRBD1
J gene: TRBJ1-5
clone size: NA
V gene: TRBV30

CDR3 protein: CASSDSKLLGNTIYF
CDR3 DNA: TGTGCCAGCAGTGACTCGAAACTTCTAGGAAACACCATATATTTT
D gene: NA
J gene: TRBJ1-3
clone size: NA
V gene: TRBV6-4

CDR3 protein: CASRLLAGGPNEQFF
CDR3 DNA: TGTGCCAGCAGGTTACTAGCGGGGGGGCCCAATGAGCAGTTCTTC
D gene: TRBD2
J gene: TRBJ2-1
clone size: few
V gene: TRBV6-6

CDR3 protein: CASSLDRNQPQHF
CDR3 DNA: TGTGCCAGCAGCTTGGACAGAAATCAGCCCCAGCATTTT
D gene: NA
J gene: TRBJ1-5
clone size: NA
V gene: TRBV5-6

CDR3 protein: CASSGGTSGGAEQFF
CDR3 DNA: TGTGCCAGCAGCGGCGGGACTAGCGGGGGGGCGGAGCAGTTCTTC
D gene: TRBD2
J gene: TRBJ2-1
clone size: few
V gene: TRBV5-5

CDR3 protein: CASSSPSASGRGRAKNIQYF
CDR3 DNA: TGTGCCAGCAGTTCGCCTTCCGCTAGCGGGAGGGGTAGGGCCAAAAACATTCAGTACTTC
D gene: TRBD2
J gene: TRBJ2-4
clone size: NA
V gene: TRBV27